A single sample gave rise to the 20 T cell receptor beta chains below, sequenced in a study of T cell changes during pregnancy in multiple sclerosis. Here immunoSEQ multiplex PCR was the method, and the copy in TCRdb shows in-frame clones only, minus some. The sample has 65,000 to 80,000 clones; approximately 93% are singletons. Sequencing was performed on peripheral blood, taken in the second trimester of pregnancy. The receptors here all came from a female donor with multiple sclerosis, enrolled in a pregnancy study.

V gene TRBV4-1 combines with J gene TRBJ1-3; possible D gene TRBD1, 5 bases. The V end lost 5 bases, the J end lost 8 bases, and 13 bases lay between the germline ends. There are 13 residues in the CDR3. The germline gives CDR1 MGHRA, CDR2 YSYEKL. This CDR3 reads CASSIGGGDTIYF. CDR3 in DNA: TGCGCCAGCAGCATCGGGGGGGGAGACACCATATATTTT.

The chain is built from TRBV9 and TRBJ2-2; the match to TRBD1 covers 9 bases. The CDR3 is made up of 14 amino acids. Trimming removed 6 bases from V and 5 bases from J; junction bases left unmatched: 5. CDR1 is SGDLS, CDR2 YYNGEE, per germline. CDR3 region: CASKGQGSTGELFF. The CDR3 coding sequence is TGTGCCAGCAAGGGACAGGGAAGTACCGGGGAGCTGTTTTTT.

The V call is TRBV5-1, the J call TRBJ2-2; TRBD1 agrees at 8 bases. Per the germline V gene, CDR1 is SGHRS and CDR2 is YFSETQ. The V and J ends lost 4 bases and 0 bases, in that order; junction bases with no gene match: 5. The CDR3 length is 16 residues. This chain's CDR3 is CASSLTGDSNTGELFF. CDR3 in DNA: TGCGCCAGCAGCCTGACAGGGGATTCGAACACCGGGGAGCTGTTTTTT.

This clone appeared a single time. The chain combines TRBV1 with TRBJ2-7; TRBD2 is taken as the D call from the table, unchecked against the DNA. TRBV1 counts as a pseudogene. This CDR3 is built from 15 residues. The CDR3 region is CTSSQPETSFYEQYF. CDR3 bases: TGCACCAGCAGCCAGCCCGAGACTAGCTTCTACGAGCAGTACTTC.

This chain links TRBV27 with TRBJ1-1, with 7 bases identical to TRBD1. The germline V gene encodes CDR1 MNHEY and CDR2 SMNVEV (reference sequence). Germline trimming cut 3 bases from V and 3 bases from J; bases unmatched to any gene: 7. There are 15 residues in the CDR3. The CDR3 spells CASSFVTGPHTEAFF. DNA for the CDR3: TGTGCCAGCAGTTTCGTGACAGGGCCACACACTGAAGCTTTCTTT.

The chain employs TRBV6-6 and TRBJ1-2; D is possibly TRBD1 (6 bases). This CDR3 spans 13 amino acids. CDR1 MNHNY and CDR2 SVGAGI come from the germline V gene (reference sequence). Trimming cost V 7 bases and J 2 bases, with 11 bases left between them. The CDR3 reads CASTQGANYGYTF. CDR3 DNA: TGTGCCAGCACACAGGGCGCAAACTATGGCTACACCTTC.

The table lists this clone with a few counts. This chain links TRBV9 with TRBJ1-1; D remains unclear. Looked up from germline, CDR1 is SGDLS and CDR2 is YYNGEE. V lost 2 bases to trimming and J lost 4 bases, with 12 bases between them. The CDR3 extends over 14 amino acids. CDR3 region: CASSVLYGSTEAFF. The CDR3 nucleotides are TGTGCCAGCAGCGTCTTGTATGGGAGCACTGAAGCTTTCTTT.

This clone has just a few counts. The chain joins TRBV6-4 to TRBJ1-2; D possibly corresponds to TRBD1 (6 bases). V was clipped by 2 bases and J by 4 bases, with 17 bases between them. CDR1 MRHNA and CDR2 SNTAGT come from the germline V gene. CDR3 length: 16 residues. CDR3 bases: TGTGCCAGCAGTGACACCCCACAGGGTTCGGTCTATGGCTACACCTTC. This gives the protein CASSDTPQGSVYGYTF.

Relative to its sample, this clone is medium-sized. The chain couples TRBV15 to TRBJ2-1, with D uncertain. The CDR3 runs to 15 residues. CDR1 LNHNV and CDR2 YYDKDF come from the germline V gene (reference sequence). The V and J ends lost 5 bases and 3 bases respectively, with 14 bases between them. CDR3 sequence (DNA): TGTGCCACCAGCCCGAATCAGGATGGCTACAATGAGCAGTTCTTC. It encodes CATSPNQDGYNEQFF.

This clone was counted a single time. The CDR3 sequence is CASSFAGRDQPQHF. The CDR3 coding sequence is TGTGCCAGCAGTTTTGCGGGGCGCGATCAGCCCCAGCATTTT. The genes are TRBV27 and TRBJ1-5, with TRBD1 as a possible D gene (5 bases). Between the trimmed V and J ends, which lost 3 bases and 5 bases, there was a span of 11 bases. Germline values: CDR1 MNHEY, CDR2 SMNVEV (reference sequence). This CDR3 region has 14 residues.

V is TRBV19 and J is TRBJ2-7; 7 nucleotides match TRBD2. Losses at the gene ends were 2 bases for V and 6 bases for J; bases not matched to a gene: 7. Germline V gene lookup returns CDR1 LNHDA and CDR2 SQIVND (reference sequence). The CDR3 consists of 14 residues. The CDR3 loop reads CASSILGTNAEQYF. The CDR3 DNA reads TGTGCCAGTAGTATACTCGGGACTAACGCCGAGCAGTACTTC.

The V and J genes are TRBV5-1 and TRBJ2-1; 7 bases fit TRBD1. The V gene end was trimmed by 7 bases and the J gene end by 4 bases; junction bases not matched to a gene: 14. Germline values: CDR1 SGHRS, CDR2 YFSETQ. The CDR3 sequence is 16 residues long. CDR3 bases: TGCGCCAGCGCAAAAGCCGACAGGGAATATTACAATGAGCAGTTCTTC. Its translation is CASAKADREYYNEQFF.

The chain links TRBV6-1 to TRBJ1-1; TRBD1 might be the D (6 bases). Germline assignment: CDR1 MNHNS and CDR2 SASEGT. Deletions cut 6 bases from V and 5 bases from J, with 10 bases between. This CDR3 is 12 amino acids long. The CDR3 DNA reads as TGTGCCAGCAGCCAAAGGGGGACTGAAGCTTTCTTT. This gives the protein CASSQRGTEAFF.

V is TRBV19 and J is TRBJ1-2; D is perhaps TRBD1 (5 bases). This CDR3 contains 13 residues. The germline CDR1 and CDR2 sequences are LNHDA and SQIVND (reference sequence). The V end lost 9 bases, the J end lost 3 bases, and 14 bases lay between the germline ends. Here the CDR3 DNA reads TGTGCCAGCCTGCGATGGGGCGACTATGGCTACACCTTC. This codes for CASLRWGDYGYTF.

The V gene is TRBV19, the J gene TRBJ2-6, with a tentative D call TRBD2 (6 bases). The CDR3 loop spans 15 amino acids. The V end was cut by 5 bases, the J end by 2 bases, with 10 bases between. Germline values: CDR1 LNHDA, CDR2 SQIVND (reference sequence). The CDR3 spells CASSVPGAGANVLTF. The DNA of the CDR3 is TGTGCCAGTAGTGTCCCGGGGGCTGGGGCCAACGTCCTGACTTTC.

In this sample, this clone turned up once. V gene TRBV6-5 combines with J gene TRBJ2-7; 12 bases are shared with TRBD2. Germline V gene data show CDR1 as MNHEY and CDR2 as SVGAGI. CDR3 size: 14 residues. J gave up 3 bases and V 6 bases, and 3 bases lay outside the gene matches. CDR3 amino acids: CASSPTSGGYEQYF. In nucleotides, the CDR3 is TGTGCCAGCAGCCCGACTAGCGGGGGCTACGAGCAGTACTTC.

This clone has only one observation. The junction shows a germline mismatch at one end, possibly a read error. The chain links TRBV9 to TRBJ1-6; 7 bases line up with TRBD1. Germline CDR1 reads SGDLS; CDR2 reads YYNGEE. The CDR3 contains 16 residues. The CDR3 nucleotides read TGTGCCAGCAGCGGGGGGGACAGTTCCTCTAATTCACCCCTCCACTTT. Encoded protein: CASSGGDSSSNSPLHF.

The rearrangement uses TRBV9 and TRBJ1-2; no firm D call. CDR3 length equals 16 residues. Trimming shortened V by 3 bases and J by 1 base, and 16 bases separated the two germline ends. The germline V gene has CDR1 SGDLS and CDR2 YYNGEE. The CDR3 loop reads CASSGQGRLGNYGYTF. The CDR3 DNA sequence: TGTGCCAGCAGCGGCCAAGGGAGGCTAGGTAACTATGGCTACACCTTC.

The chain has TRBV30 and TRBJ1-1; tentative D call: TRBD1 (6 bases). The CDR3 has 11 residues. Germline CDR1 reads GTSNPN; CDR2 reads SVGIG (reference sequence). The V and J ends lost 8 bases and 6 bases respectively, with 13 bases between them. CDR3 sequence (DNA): TGTGCCGGATCACAGGGTCCTGAAGCTTTCTTT. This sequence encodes CAGSQGPEAFF.

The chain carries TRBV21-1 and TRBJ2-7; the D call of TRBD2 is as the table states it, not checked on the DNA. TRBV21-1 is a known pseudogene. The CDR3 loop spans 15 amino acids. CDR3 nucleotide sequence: TGTGCCACCACCTGCCCGAGGACTAGCGTCCACGAGCAGTACTTC. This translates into CATTCPRTSVHEQYF.